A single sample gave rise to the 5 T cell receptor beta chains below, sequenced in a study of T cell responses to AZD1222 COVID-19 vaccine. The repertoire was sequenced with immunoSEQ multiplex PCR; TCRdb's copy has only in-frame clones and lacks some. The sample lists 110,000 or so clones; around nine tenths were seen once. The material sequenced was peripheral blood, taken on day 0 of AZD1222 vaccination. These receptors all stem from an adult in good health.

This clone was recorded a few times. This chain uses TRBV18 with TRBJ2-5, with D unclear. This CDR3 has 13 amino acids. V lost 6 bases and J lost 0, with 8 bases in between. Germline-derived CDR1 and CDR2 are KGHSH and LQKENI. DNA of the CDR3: TGTGCCAGCTCGAGTGTGTACCAAGAGACCCAGTACTTC. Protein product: CASSSVYQETQYF. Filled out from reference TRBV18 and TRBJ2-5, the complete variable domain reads NAGVMQNPRHLVRRRGQEARLRCSPMKGHSHVYWYRQLPEEGLKFMVYLQKENIIDESGMPKERFSAEFPKEGPSILRIQQVVRGDSAAYFCASSSVYQETQYFGPGTRLLVL.

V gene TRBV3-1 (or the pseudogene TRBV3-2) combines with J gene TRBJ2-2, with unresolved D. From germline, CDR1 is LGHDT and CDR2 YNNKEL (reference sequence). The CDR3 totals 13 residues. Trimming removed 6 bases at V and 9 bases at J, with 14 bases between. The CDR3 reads CASSGAPPRELFF. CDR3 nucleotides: TGTGCCAGCAGTGGAGCTCCCCCCCGGGAGCTGTTTTTT.

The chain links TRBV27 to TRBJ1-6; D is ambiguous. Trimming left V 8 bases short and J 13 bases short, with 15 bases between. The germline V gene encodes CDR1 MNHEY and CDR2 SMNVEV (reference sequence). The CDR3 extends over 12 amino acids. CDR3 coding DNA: TGTGCCAGCCCCCACGGTATCATTCCCCTCCACTTT. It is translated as CASPHGIIPLHF.

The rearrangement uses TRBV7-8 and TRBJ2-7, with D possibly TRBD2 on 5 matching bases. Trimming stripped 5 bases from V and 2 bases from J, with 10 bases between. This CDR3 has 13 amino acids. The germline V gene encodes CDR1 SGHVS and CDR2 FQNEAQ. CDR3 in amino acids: CASSRTETYEQYF. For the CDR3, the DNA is TGTGCCAGCAGCAGGACTGAAACCTACGAGCAGTACTTC.

The CDR3 DNA reads as TGTGCCAGCAGACAGGACAGGGACTCTGGAAACACCATATATTTT. Translated: CASRQDRDSGNTIYF. The chain carries TRBV7-2 and TRBJ1-3; 8 bases fit TRBD1. The ends lost 6 bases at V and 0 bases at J; junction bases unmatched: 4. This CDR3 has 15 residues. From germline, CDR1 is SGHTA and CDR2 FQGNSA.